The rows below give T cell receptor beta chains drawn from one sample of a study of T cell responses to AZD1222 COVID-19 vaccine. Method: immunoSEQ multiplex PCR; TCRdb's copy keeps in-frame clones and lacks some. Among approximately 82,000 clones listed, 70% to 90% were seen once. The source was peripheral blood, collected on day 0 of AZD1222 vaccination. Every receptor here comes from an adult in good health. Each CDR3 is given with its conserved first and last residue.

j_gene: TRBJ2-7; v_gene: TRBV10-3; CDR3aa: CAISEADGWSEQYF
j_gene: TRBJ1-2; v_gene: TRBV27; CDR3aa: CASSSADVYGYTF
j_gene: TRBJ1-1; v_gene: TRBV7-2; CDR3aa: CASSFISDTEAFF
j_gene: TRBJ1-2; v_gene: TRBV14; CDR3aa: CASSSRDRRRYGYTF
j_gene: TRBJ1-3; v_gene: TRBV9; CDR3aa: CASSGYYSGNTIYF
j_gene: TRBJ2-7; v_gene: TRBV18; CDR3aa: CASSATGARTYEQYF
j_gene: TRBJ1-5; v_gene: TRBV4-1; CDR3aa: CASSQDSADQISNQPQHF
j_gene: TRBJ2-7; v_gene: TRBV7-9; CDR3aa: CASSLLGQESPEQYF
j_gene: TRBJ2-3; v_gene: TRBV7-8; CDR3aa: CASSLEGRSTDTQYF
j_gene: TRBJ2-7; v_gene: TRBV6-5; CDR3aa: CASSYSEVRSYEQYF
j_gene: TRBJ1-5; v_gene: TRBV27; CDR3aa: CASRTTGREGNQPQHF
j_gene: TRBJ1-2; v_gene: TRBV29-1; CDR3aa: CSVSTGGAFITF
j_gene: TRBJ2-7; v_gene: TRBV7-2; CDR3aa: CASSLSATSGGYEQYF
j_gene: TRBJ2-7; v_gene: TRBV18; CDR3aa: CASSPDGLSYEQYF
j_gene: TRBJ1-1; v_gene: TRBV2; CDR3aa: CASNIGGDTEAFF
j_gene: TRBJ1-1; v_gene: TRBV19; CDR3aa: CASSMDREGNTEAFF
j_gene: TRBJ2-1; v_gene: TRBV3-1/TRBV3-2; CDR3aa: CASSQDEGIGNNEQFF
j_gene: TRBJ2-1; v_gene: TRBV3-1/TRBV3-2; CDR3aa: CASSQAGEAEQFF
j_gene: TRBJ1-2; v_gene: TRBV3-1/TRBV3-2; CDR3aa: CASSQEGIQYGYTF
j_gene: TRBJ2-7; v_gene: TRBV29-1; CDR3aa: CSVGPEDREQYF
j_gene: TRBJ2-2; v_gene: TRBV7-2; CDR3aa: CASSPFRPFSGGELFF
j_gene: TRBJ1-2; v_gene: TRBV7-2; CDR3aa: CASSSQPDRVSYGYTF
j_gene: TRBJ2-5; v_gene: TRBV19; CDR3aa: CASTSGWGAEGETQYF
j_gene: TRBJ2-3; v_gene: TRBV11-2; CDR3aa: CASSASGSSTDTQYF
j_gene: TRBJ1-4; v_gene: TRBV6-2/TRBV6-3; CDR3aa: CASSRRTQGFEKLFF
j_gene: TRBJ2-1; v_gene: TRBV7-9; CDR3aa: CASSQWTGANEQFF
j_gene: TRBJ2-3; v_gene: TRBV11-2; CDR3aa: CASSLDSPQSGTDTQYF
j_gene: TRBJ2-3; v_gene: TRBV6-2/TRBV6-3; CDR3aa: CASSLTSGGARDSDTQYF
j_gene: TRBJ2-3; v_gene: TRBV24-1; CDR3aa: CATSGSRGAYTDTQYF
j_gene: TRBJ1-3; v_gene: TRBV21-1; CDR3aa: CASSKLGLGGRFTSGNTIYF
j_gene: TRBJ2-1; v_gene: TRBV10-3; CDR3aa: CAISVGTGGAGINEQFF
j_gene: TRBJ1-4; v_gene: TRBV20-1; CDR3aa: CSARGTPKLFF
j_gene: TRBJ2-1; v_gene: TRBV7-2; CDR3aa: CASGPGGYYYNEQFF
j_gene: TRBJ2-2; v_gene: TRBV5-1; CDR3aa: CASSVGQNTGELFF
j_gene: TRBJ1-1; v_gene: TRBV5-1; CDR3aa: CASSKAFMNTEAFF
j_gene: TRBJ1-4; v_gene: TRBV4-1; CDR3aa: CASSQEGRATNEKLFF
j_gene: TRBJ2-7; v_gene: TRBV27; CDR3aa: CASSLTYETYEQYF
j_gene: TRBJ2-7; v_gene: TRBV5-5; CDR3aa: CASSWGRQAYYEQYF
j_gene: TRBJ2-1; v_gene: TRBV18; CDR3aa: CASSSPLSSYNEQFF
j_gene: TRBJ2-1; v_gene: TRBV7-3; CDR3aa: CASSATLAGGREQFF
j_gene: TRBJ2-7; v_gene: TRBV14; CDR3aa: CASSQDRRGGLYEQYF
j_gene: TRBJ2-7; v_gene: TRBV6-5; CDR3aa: CASSYSAGGPVYEQYF
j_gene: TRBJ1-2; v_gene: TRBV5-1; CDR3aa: CASSIGQGGRGYGYTF
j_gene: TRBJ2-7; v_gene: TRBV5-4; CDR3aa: CASSFPTDYEQYF
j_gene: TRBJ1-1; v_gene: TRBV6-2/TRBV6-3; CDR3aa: CASSYRGEDTEAFF
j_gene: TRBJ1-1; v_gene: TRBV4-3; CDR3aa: CASSQEGLQGEAFF